The clone carrying this T cell receptor beta chain was observed at least ten times. Using unique molecular identifiers, the investigators prepared the TCRbeta library. One entry per CDR3 protein results from TCRdb running MiXCR on the PCR reads. The sample includes around 450,000 distinct CDR3 sequences, 10% to 13% of them seen just once. Trimming removed 8 bases at V and 5 bases at J, with 18 bases between. This CDR3 region has 14 residues. The V gene's germline CDR1 is ENHRY and CDR2 SYGVKD. The sample comes from a study of T-cell reconstitution after alpha-beta-depleted transplantation in children.

This TCR was recovered from a child aged 2 to 15 with inherited bone marrow failure, due to receive a stem cell transplant. This rearrangement joins TRBV10-3 to TRBJ2-5; tentative D call: TRBD1 (6 bases). This sample comprised PBMCs, obtained before TCRalphabeta/CD19-depleted stem cell transplant. CDR3 DNA sequence: TGTGCCATCCGCCTCACAGGGCCGGGGGAGACCCAGTACTTC. Protein sequence: CAIRLTGPGETQYF.